This TCR beta chain comes out of a study of cytomegalovirus exposure and HLA in healthy donors. Study details: Of a few hundred genotyped donors, roughly 80% clustered with self-reported Caucasian donors. Study results and caveats: V- and J-gene trimming in TCR beta was tied to a missense DCLRE1C variant by an analysis performed later. More clonal expansion characterized HLA-associated TCR beta chains than equally common others in a later analysis.

Germline trimming cut 3 bases from V and 2 bases from J; bases unmatched to any gene: 3. The CDR3 has 15 residues. Germline assignment: CDR1 SGDLS and CDR2 YYNGEE. As regards this clone: Its antigen is as yet unknown.

PCR amplification relied on 60 Vbeta primers (plus 13 Jbeta primers). TCRdb's copy holds only in-frame clones and misses some; the assay was immunoSEQ multiplex PCR. The data show 200,000 to 250,000 clones, 65% to 85% seen once. The V and J genes are TRBV9 and TRBJ2-1, with 9 bases fitting TRBD1. This TCR was sampled from a boy aged 2 to 10 in good health and CMV-seronegative. Sequenced input: PBMCs. The CDR3 here is CASSGTGDPYNEQFF. The CDR3 DNA follows: TGTGCCAGCAGCGGGACAGGGGATCCCTACAATGAGCAGTTCTTC.